These 24 T cell receptor beta chains were sequenced from one sample in a study of a mutant IDH1 vaccine in newly diagnosed glioma. These TCRs are of unknown antigen specificity. The time point is: week 35, safety follow-up. Doses consisted of 300 ug of mutant IDH1 20-mer peptide each, paired with topical imiquimod. The table came from immunoSEQ multiplex PCR; TCRdb's copy has only in-frame clones and leaves some out. The data contain around 30,000 clones, around 80% of them singletons. The sample here was PBMCs, taken from a glioma patient whose treatment included an IDH1 peptide vaccine. These TCRs come from a woman aged 18-30 years with glioma.

The genes are TRBV19 and TRBJ1-2; D not certain. Germline V gives CDR1 LNHDA, CDR2 SQIVND (reference sequence). This CDR3 contains 13 residues. Trimming took off 3 bases at V and 3 bases at J, with 8 bases between the two ends. This CDR3 reads CASSMGIHYGYTF. CDR3 sequence (DNA): TGTGCCAGTAGTATGGGGATCCACTATGGCTACACCTTC.

This clone has only one observation. The rearrangement joins TRBV10-3 to TRBJ2-5, with 11 bases fitting TRBD2. The CDR3 has 16 amino acids. With V trimmed by 3 bases and J by 1 base, 4 bases remained unmatched. CDR1 and CDR2 from the germline V gene are ENHRY and SYGVKD. For the CDR3, the DNA is TGTGCCATCAGTGATGGACTAGCGGGTACCCAAGAGACCCAGTACTTC. Translated, it gives CAISDGLAGTQETQYF.

The rearrangement links TRBV7-8 to TRBJ2-5; D unresolved. V lost 0 bases and J lost 5, with 7 bases in between. The CDR3 totals 13 residues. Looked up from germline, CDR1 is SGHVS and CDR2 is FQNEAQ. CDR3 sequence: CASSLAQAETQYF. As DNA, the CDR3 is TGTGCCAGCAGCTTAGCGCAGGCGGAGACCCAGTACTTC.

This chain joins TRBV11-3 and TRBJ2-7; no clear D. The CDR3 spans 14 residues. V dropped 7 bases and J dropped 2 bases, with 15 bases sitting between them. The germline V gene has CDR1 SGHNT and CDR2 YENEEA. The CDR3, as DNA: TGTGCCAGCACCCACCCTATACGCCCCTACGAGCAGTACTTC. Translated, it gives CASTHPIRPYEQYF.

CDR3 residues: CASRDWGNYGYTF. In DNA form, the CDR3 reads TGTGCCAGCAGAGACTGGGGCAACTATGGCTACACCTTC. The chain carries TRBV2 and TRBJ1-2; a weak D match, TRBD1 (5 bases). Per the germline V gene, CDR1 is SNHLY and CDR2 is FYNNEI. This CDR3 spans 13 amino acids. V was pared by 6 bases and J by 2 bases, with 10 bases between.

The gene calls are TRBV7-9 and TRBJ2-5; 7 nucleotides line up with TRBD1. J lost 4 bases, V lost 5 bases, and 4 bases had no gene match. The CDR3 runs 13 residues. Germline loops: CDR1 SEHNR, CDR2 FQNEAQ (reference sequence). The CDR3 nucleotides are TGTGCCAGCAGCCCACAGGGGTTAGAGACCCAGTACTTC. Residues: CASSPQGLETQYF.

The V and J genes are TRBV2 and TRBJ1-6; D not resolved. V dropped 6 bases and J dropped 9 bases, with 6 bases sitting between them. CDR3 length: 11 residues. Germline V lookup: CDR1 SNHLY, CDR2 FYNNEI. The CDR3 DNA follows: TGTGCCAGCAGAATCCCTTCACCCCTCCACTTT. Translated: CASRIPSPLHF.

Of note for this clone: The junction does not match germline at one end; this may be a read error. The genes are TRBV7-9 and TRBJ1-1, with D possibly matching TRBD1 (5 bases). The length of the CDR3 is 13 residues. Per the germline V gene, CDR1 is SEHNR and CDR2 is FQNEAQ (reference sequence). The CDR3, as DNA: TGTGCCAGCAGCCTAGCCGGGACCTCTGAAGCTTTCTTT. Encoded protein: CASSLAGTSEAFF.

CDR3 residues: CASSLGTVDQPQHF. CDR3 sequence (DNA): TGTGCCAGCAGCTTAGGGACGGTAGATCAGCCCCAGCATTTT. The gene calls are TRBV7-9 and TRBJ1-5, with D hard to call. V shed 1 base and J shed 5 bases, with 9 bases lying between them. The CDR3 consists of 14 residues. CDR1 is SEHNR, CDR2 FQNEAQ, per germline (reference sequence).

This clone turned up a few times. The chain uses TRBV5-1 and TRBJ1-1; D is ambiguous. The CDR3 is made up of 15 amino acids. Trimming took off 1 base at V and 1 base at J, with 11 bases between the two ends. Germline values: CDR1 SGHRS, CDR2 YFSETQ. This CDR3 is CASSLRGPGNTEAFF. The CDR3 DNA reads as TGCGCCAGCAGCTTGAGAGGCCCTGGGAACACTGAAGCTTTCTTT.

The genes are TRBV9 and TRBJ1-3; tentative D call: TRBD1 (6 bases). The V gene's germline CDR1 is SGDLS and CDR2 YYNGEE. The CDR3 runs 16 residues. V was shortened by 4 bases and J by 4 bases, with 18 bases between the two germline ends. CDR3 sequence: CASSPETGLTGNTIYF. The CDR3 nucleotides read TGTGCCAGCAGCCCCGAGACAGGACTGACGGGAAACACCATATATTTT.

The genes are TRBV15 and TRBJ1-5; D is unclear. Germline loops: CDR1 LNHNV, CDR2 YYDKDF (reference sequence). CDR3 length: 14 residues. V dropped 1 base and J dropped 1 base, with 5 bases sitting between them. The CDR3 loop reads CATSRGQSNQPQHF. Here the CDR3 DNA reads TGTGCCACCAGCAGAGGACAAAGCAATCAGCCCCAGCATTTT.

The genes are TRBV30 and TRBJ1-2, with D perhaps TRBD1 (5 bases). The germline V gene encodes CDR1 GTSNPN and CDR2 SVGIG (reference sequence). CDR3 length: 12 amino acids. The V end was cut by 3 bases, the J end by 7 bases, with 12 bases between. CDR3 bases: TGTGCCTGGAGACCTCCGCAGGGTGGCTACACCTTC. Translation gives CAWRPPQGGYTF.

The V call is TRBV2, the J call TRBJ1-1; TRBD1 is a possible D gene (5 bases). Germline V gene data show CDR1 as SNHLY and CDR2 as FYNNEI. The CDR3 is 13 amino acids. Trimming took off 7 bases at V and 3 bases at J, with 12 bases between the two ends. For the CDR3, the DNA is TGTGCCAGCACCCGACGAGGGGACACTGAAGCTTTCTTT. Protein: CASTRRGDTEAFF.

The chain recombines TRBV6-7 with TRBJ2-1, with 7 bases matching TRBD1. TRBV6-7 is reported as an ORF; its role is uncertain. This CDR3 has 16 amino acids. V was clipped by 2 bases and J by 4 bases; unmatched bases: 8. The CDR3 spells CASSYTRGQAYNEQFF. CDR3 DNA sequence: TGTGCCAGCAGTTACACAAGGGGGCAAGCTTACAATGAGCAGTTCTTC.

This CDR3 is CATGSVNTEAFF. CDR3 coding DNA: TGTGCCACCGGATCGGTGAACACTGAAGCTTTCTTT. V gene TRBV10-3 combines with J gene TRBJ1-1; no firm D call. This CDR3 is 12 amino acids long. Per germline, CDR1 ENHRY and CDR2 SYGVKD. V was shortened by 10 bases and J by 0 bases, with 9 bases between the two germline ends.

This clone was seen a handful of times. The J gene is TRBJ2-6, the V gene TRBV4-2; no firm D call. Germline V CDR1 and CDR2: LGHNA, YNFKEQ. Trimming removed 0 bases at V and 0 bases at J, with 12 bases between. The CDR3 consists of 18 residues. DNA for the CDR3: TGTGCCAGCAGCCAAGATGGTATAGGAAGCTCTGGGGCCAACGTCCTGACTTTC. Its protein is CASSQDGIGSSGANVLTF.

The chain carries TRBV27 and TRBJ2-1; 7 bases map to TRBD2. With V trimmed by 4 bases and J by 6 bases, 6 bases remained unmatched. The CDR3 contains 14 residues. The germline V gene encodes CDR1 MNHEY and CDR2 SMNVEV (reference sequence). CDR3 sequence reads: CASSSGGRVNEQFF. The CDR3 DNA follows: TGTGCCAGCAGTTCCGGGGGGAGGGTCAATGAGCAGTTCTTC.

V and J are TRBV19 and TRBJ2-7; D is ambiguous. CDR3 length: 13 residues. The V gene's germline CDR1 is LNHDA and CDR2 SQIVND (reference sequence). Trimming removed 3 bases from V and 4 bases from J, with 10 bases in between. The CDR3 DNA follows: TGTGCCAGTAGTATGGATGGGAAGTACGAGCAGTACTTC. It specifies CASSMDGKYEQYF.

The gene calls are TRBV19 and TRBJ2-1; TRBD2 aligns across 8 bases. The junction had 2 bases not matched to a gene; V was cut back by 4 bases and J by 3 bases. The CDR3 is 14 amino acids. Germline V gives CDR1 LNHDA, CDR2 SQIVND (reference sequence). CDR3 bases: TGTGCCAGTAGTAAAGCGGGAGTCTACAATGAGCAGTTCTTC. Translation: CASSKAGVYNEQFF.

This chain links TRBV2 with TRBJ2-5, with D unresolved. CDR1 and CDR2 from the germline V gene are SNHLY and FYNNEI. The V gene lost 4 bases and the J gene lost 4 bases, with 10 bases spanning the gap. CDR3 length: 13 amino acids. The CDR3 region has the DNA TGTGCCAGCAGTGCCTTCACGCGAGAGACCCAGTACTTC. Its translation: CASSAFTRETQYF. Full variable domain (rest looked up from reference TRBV2 and TRBJ2-5): EPEVTQTPSHQVTQMGQEVILRCVPISNHLYFYWYRQILGQKVEFLVSFYNNEISEKSEIFDDQFSVERPDGSNFTLKIRSTKLEDSAMYFCASSAFTRETQYFGPGTRLLVL.

The genes are TRBV19 and TRBJ2-1, with TRBD2 matching over 8 bases. The junction had 1 base not matched to a gene; V was cut back by 1 base and J by 2 bases. Germline loops: CDR1 LNHDA, CDR2 SQIVND (reference sequence). This CDR3 is 15 amino acids long. The CDR3 sequence: CASSIAGGAYNEQFF. In nucleotides, the CDR3 is TGTGCCAGTAGTATAGCGGGAGGGGCCTACAATGAGCAGTTCTTC.

The chain recombines TRBV19 with TRBJ1-2; D gene uncertain. Germline V CDR1 and CDR2: LNHDA, SQIVND (reference sequence). CDR3 length: 13 residues. With 3 bases removed from V and 8 bases from J, the gap between germline ends came to 13 bases. Here the CDR3 DNA reads TGTGCCAGTAGTATCAGTGTCGCGCTCGGCTACACCTTC. Its protein is CASSISVALGYTF.

V gene TRBV7-2 combines with J gene TRBJ1-2; D is undetermined. V was cut by 2 bases and J by 8 bases, with 15 bases left in between. Germline V gene sequence: CDR1 SGHTA, CDR2 FQGNSA. The length of the CDR3 is 14 residues. The CDR3 is CASSLPEVRQGYTF. The CDR3 DNA follows: TGTGCCAGCAGCTTACCCGAGGTCCGACAAGGCTACACCTTC.